What follows describes a single T cell receptor beta chain. V lost 4 bases and J lost 4, with 19 bases in between. Germline lookup yields CDR1 MDHEN and CDR2 SYDVKM. This CDR3 has 16 amino acids. This record comes from a study of T cell changes during pregnancy in multiple sclerosis. The assay was immunoSEQ multiplex PCR, and TCRdb's table has in-frame clones only and misses some. This table holds approximately 80,000 clones, 85% to 95% found once. The specimen was peripheral blood, collected in the second trimester of pregnancy. The clonotype was recovered from a female donor in good health, enrolled as a control in a pregnancy study. The V and J genes are TRBV28 and TRBJ2-5, with D possibly being TRBD2 (6 bases). CDR3 in DNA: TGTGCCAGCAGTTCGTACCGCTCAAGGGGAGGAGAGACCCAGTACTTC. Translation: CASSSYRSRGGETQYF.